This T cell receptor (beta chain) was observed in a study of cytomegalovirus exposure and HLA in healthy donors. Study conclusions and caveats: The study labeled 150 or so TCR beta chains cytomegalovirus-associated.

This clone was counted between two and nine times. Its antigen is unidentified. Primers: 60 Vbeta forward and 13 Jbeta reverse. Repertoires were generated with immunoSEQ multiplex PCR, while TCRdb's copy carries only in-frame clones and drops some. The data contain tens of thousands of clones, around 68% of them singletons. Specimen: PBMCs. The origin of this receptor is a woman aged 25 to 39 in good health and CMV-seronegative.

The DNA of the CDR3 is TGTGCCAGCAGTTCCCCGGGACAGCTAGCCTACGAGCAGTACTTC. Amino acids: CASSSPGQLAYEQYF. The chain combines TRBV27 with TRBJ2-7, with TRBD1 identical over 7 bases. Germline loops: CDR1 MNHEY, CDR2 SMNVEV (reference sequence). This CDR3 has 15 amino acids. V trimming: 4 bases; J trimming: 2 bases; junction bases outside the gene matches: 8.